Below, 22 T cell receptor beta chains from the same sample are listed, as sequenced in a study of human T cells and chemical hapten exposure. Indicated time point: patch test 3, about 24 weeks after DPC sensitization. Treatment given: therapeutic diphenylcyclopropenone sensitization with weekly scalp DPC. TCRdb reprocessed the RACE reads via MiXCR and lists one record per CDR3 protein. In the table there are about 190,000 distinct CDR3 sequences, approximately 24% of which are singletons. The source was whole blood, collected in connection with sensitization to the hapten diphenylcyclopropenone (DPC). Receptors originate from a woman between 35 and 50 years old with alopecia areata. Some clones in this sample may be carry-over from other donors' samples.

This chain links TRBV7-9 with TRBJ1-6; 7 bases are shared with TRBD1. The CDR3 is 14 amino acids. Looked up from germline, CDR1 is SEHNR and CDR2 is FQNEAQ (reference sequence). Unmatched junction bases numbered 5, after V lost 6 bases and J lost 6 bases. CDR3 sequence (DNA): TGTGCCAGCAGGACGGACAGGCCTAATTCACCCCTCCACTTT. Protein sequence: CASRTDRPNSPLHF.

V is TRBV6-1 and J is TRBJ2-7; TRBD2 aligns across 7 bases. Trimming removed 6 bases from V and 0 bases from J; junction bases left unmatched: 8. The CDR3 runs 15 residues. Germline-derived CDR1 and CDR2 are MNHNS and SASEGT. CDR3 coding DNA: TGTGCCAGCAGAGTCCCTAGCGGACCCTCCTACGAGCAGTACTTC. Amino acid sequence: CASRVPSGPSYEQYF.

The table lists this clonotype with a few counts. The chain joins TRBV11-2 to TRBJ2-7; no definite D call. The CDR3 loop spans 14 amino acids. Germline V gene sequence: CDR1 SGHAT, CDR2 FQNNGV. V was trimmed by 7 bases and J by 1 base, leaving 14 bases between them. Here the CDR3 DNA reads TGTGCCAGCACACTTTTGGAACAGTCCTACGAGCAGTACTTC. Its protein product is CASTLLEQSYEQYF.

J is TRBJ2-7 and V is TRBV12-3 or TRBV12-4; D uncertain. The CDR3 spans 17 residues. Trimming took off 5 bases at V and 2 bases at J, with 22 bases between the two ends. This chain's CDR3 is CASSRHIPGLRTYEQYF. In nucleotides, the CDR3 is TGTGCCAGCAGTCGCCACATTCCCGGGCTACGGACCTACGAGCAGTACTTC.

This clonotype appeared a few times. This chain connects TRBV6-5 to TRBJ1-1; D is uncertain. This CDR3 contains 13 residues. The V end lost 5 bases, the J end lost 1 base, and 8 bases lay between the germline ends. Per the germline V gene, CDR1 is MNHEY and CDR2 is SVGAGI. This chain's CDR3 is CASSRTKNTEAFF. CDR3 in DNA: TGTGCCAGCAGTCGGACCAAGAACACTGAAGCTTTCTTT.

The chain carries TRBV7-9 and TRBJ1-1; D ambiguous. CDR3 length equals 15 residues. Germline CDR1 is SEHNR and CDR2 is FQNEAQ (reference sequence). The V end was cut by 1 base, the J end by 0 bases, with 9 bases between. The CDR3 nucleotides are TGTGCCAGCAGCTTAGATGGAAGCTTGAACACTGAAGCTTTCTTT. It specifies CASSLDGSLNTEAFF. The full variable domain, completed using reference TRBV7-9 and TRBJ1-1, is DTGVSQNPRHKITKRGQNVTFRCDPISEHNRLYWYRQTLGQGPEFLTYFQNEAQLEKSRLLSDRFSAERPKGSFSTLEIQRTEQGDSAMYLCASSLDGSLNTEAFFGQGTRLTVV.

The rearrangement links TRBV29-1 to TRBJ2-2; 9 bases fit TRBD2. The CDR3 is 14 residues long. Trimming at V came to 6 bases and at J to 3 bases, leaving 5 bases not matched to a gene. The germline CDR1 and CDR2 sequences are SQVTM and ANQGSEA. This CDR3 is CSVASGVYTGELFF. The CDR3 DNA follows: TGCAGCGTCGCTAGCGGGGTATACACCGGGGAGCTGTTTTTT.

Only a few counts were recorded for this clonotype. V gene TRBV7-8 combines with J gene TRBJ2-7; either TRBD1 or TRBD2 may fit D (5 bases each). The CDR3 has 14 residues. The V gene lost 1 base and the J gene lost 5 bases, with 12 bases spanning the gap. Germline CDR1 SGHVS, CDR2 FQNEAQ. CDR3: CASSLGGSQDEQYF. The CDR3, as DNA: TGTGCCAGCAGCTTAGGGGGGTCTCAGGACGAGCAGTACTTC.

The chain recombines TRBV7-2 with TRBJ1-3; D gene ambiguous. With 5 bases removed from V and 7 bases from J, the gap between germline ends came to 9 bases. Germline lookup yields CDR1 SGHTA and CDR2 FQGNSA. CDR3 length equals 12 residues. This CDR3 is CASSRAGNTIYF. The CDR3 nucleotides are TGTGCCAGCAGCCGAGCGGGGAACACCATATATTTT.

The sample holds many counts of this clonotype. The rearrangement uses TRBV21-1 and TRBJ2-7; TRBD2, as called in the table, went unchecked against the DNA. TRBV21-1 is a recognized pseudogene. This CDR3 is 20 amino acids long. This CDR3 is CASDRRQTFFPGLAGGRFNF. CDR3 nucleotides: TGTGCCAGCGACAGGCGGCAGACCTTCTTCCCGGGACTAGCGGGAGGGCGATTTAACTTC.

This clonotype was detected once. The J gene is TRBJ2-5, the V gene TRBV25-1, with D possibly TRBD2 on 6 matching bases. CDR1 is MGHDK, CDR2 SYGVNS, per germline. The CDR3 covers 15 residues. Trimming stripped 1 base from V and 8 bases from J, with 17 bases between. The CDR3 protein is CASSELSGALGTQYF. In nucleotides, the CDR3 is TGTGCCAGCAGTGAATTATCGGGAGCTCTGGGTACCCAGTACTTC. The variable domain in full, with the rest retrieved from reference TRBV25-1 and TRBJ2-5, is EADIYQTPRYLVIGTGKKITLECSQTMGHDKMYWYQQDPGMELHLIHYSYGVNSTEKGDLSSESTVSRIRTEHFPLTLESARPSHTSQYLCASSELSGALGTQYFGPGTRLLVL.

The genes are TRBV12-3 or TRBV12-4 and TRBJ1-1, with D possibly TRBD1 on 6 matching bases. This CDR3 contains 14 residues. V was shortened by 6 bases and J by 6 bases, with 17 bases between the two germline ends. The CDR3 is CASRTADRRAEAFF. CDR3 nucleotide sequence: TGTGCCAGCAGGACAGCCGACAGGAGAGCTGAAGCTTTCTTT.

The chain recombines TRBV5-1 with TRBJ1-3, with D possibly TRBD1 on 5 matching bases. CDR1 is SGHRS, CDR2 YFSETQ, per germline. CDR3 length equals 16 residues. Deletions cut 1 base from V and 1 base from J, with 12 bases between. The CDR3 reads CASSLIQGGSGNTIYF. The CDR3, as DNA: TGCGCCAGCAGCTTGATCCAGGGAGGATCTGGAAACACCATATATTTT.

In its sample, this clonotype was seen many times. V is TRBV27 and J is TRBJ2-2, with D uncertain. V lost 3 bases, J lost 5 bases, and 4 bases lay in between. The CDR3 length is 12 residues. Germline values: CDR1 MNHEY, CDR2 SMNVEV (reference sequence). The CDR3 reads CASSFGTGELFF. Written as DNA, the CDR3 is TGTGCCAGCAGTTTCGGTACCGGGGAGCTGTTTTTT.

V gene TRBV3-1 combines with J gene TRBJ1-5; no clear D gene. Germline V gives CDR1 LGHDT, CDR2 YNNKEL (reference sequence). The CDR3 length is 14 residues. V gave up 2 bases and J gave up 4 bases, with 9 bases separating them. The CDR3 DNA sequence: TGTGCCAGCAGCCAATCCGAGACAAATCAGCCCCAGCATTTT. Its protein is CASSQSETNQPQHF.

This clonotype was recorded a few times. The CDR3 loop reads CASSSSGKIYNEQFF. For the CDR3, the DNA is TGTGCCAGCAGCTCGAGCGGGAAGATCTACAATGAGCAGTTCTTC. V gene TRBV5-6 combines with J gene TRBJ2-1, with 7 positions matching TRBD2. This CDR3 contains 15 residues. Germline values: CDR1 SGHDT, CDR2 YYEEEE. The V gene end was trimmed by 3 bases and the J gene end by 3 bases; junction bases not matched to a gene: 6.

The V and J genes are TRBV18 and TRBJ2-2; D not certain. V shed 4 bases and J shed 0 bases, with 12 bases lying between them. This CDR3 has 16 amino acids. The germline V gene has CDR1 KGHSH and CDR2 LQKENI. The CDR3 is CASSRSRQANTGELFF. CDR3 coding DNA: TGTGCCAGCTCACGGTCGCGGCAGGCGAACACCGGGGAGCTGTTTTTT.

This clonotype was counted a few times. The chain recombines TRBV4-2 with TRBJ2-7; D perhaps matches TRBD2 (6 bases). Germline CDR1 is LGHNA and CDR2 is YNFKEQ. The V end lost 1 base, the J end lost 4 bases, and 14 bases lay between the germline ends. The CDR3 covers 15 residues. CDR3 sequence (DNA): TGTGCCAGCAGCCAAGGCGCCGGGACTCTTTACGAGCAGTACTTC. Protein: CASSQGAGTLYEQYF.

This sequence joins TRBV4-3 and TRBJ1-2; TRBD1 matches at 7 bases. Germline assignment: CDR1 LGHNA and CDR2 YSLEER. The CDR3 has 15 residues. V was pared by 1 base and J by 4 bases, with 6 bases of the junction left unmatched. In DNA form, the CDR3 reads TGCGCCAGCAGCCAAGTAGTAGGGGGCGGCTATGGCTACACCTTC. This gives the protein CASSQVVGGGYGYTF.

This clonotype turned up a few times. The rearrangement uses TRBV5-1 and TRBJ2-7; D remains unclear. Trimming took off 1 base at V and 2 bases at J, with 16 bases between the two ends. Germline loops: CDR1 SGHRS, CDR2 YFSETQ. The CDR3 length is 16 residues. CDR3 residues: CASSLHPRTDTYEQYF. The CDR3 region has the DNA TGCGCCAGCAGCTTGCACCCTCGGACGGATACCTACGAGCAGTACTTC.

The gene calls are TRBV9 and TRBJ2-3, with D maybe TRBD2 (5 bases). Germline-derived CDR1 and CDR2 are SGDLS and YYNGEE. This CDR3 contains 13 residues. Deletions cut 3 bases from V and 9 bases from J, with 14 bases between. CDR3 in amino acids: CASSELLDSTQYF. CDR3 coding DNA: TGTGCCAGCAGCGAGCTACTAGATTCAACGCAGTATTTT.

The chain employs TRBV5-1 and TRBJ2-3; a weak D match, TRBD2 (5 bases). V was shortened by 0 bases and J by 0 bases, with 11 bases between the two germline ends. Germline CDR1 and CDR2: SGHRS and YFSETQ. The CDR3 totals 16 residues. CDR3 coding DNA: TGCGCCAGCAGCTTGGATTCTGGCGGGAGCACAGATACGCAGTATTTT. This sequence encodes CASSLDSGGSTDTQYF.